This TCR beta chain was identified during a study of CD8 T cells in Susac syndrome. Study observations and caveats: Individuals included in the TCR sequencing and HLA analysis were acknowledged by the study to be relatively few in number.

In the case of this clonotype: Antigen: not known.

This CDR3 region has 15 residues. Looked up from germline, CDR1 is LGHDT and CDR2 is YNNKEL (reference sequence). Trimming cost V 0 bases and J 7 bases, with 15 bases left between them. Reverse transcription used roughly 0.5 to 1 ug RNA and random hexamers. The method of amplification for TCR beta CDR3 was immunoSEQ multiplex PCR, covering 54 Vbeta and 13 Jbeta. Via MiXCR, TCRdb re-called the immunoSEQ multiplex PCR reads, giving one row per CDR3 protein. The sample has about 120,000 distinct CDR3 sequences, around 90% seen once; the top ten hold about 0.14%. Specimen: CD4+ T cells from PBMCs. The sequence was collected from a human donor in good health. V usage is TRBV3-1 and J usage is TRBJ1-2, with a possible D match to TRBD1 (5 bases). CDR3 loop: CASSQDRADGFGYTF. In nucleotides, the CDR3 is TGTGCCAGCAGCCAAGACAGGGCGGATGGGTTTGGCTACACCTTC.